This T cell receptor (beta chain) was sequenced for a study of OX40 agonist ivuxolimab in advanced cancers. This CDR3 has 13 residues. V dropped 2 bases and J dropped 7 bases, with 12 bases sitting between them. The germline gives CDR1 MDHEN, CDR2 SYDVKM. The data were produced by immunoSEQ multiplex PCR, yet TCRdb's version contains in-frame clones alone and is incomplete. The table includes around 29,000 clones, roughly nine tenths detected once. Study findings and constraints: Antigens targeted by the expanded peripheral T cells were not determined. With doses of 0.1-3.0 mg/kg, partial responders showed among the lowest clonal expansion. With doses of 0.1 to 3.0 mg/kg, CD4+ and CD8+ blood T cells had undergone clonal expansion by week 6.

Peripheral blood came from all dose cohorts at three timepoints. A word on this clone: Antigen specificity is unknown.

This chain connects TRBV28 to TRBJ2-7; TRBD2 is a possible D gene (6 bases). This material consisted of CD4+ or CD8+ T cells sorted from blood, taken in a trial of the OX40 agonist ivuxolimab. The clonotype originates from an adult with an advanced solid tumor such as melanoma, head and neck, liver or kidney cancer. In DNA, the CDR3 is TGTGCCAGCAGTTTAGTTGAGGGACTGGAGCAGTACTTC. Translating it yields CASSLVEGLEQYF.